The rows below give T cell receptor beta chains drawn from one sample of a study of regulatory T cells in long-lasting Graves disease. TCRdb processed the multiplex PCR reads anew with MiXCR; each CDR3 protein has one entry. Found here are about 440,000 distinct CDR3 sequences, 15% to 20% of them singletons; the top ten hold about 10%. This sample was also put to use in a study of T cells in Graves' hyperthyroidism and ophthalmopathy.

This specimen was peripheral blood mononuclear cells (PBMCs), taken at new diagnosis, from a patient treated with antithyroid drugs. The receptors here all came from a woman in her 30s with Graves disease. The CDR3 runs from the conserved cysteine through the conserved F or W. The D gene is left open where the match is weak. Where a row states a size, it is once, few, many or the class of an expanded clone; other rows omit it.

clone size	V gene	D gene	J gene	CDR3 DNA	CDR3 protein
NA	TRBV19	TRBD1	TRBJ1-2	TGTGCCACCTCCGGGACAGCCTTTGCAGGCAATGGCTACACCTTC	CATSGTAFAGNGYTF
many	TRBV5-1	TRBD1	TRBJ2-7	TGCGCCAGCAGCTTGCAACAGGGGACCTACGAGCAGTACTTC	CASSLQQGTYEQYF
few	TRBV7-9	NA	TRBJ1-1	TGTACCAGCAGCTTAGCCGCCGGGGGGGACACTGAAGCTTTCTTT	CTSSLAAGGDTEAFF
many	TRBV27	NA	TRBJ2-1	TGTGCCAGCAGTTCGGACAGAAGGTCCTACAATGAGCAGTTCTTC	CASSSDRRSYNEQFF
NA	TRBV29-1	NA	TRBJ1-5	TGCAGCGTTGGCGAGGGGGGGGGGCAGCCCCAGCATTTT	CSVGEGGGQPQHF
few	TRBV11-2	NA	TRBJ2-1	TGTGCCAGCAGTAAATCCTACACATCCTACAATGAGCAGTTCTTC	CASSKSYTSYNEQFF
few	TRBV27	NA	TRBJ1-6	TGTGCCAGCAGTTTCTCTTGGAATTCACCCCTCCACTTT	CASSFSWNSPLHF
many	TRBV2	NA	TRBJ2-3	TGTGCCAGCAGTGAGAGAGGGTTCACAGATACGCAGTATTTT	CASSERGFTDTQYF
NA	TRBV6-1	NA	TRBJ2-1	TGTGCCAGCAGTCATACAGGCCAGTGGTTCTTC	CASSHTGQWFF
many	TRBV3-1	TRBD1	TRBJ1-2	TGTGCCAGCCGCCCGGAGGTACAGGGGCAGGGTGGCTACACCTTC	CASRPEVQGQGGYTF
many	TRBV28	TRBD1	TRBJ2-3	TGTGCCAGCAGGCCGGGACAGGTTACAAATACGCAGTATTTT	CASRPGQVTNTQYF
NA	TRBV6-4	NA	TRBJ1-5	TGTGCCAGCAGTGCCATACAAGGTCAGCCCCAGCATTTT	CASSAIQGQPQHF
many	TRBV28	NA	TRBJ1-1	TGTGCCAGCAGCCCCCCAGGGTCGAACACTGAAGCTTTCTTT	CASSPPGSNTEAFF
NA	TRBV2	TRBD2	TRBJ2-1	TGTGCCAGCAGTGCATCCGGGACTAGCGGGAGCAGACTCAATGAGCAGTTCTTC	CASSASGTSGSRLNEQFF
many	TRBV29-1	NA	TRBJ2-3	TGCAGCGTTGAATGGGCAGACCGTAGCACAGATACGCAGTATTTT	CSVEWADRSTDTQYF
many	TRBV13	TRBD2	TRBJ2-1	TGTGCCAGCAGCTTATACGGCGGGAGCGTCGCCAATGAGCAGTTCTTC	CASSLYGGSVANEQFF
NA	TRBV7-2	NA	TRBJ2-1	TGTGCCAGCAGCTTAGATCGGCTTCGCTCCTACAATGAGCAGTTCTTC	CASSLDRLRSYNEQFF
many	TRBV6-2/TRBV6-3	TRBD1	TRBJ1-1	TGTGCCAGCAAACGGGACAGCCAGAACACTGAAGCTTTCTTT	CASKRDSQNTEAFF
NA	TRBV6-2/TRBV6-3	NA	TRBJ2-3	TGTGCCAGCAGTTACGGGACAAGGGGCACAGATACGCAGTATTTT	CASSYGTRGTDTQYF
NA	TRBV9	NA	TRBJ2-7	TGTGCTCAGGGCGACGGTCCCCTCTTCGGGAACTACGAGCAGTACTTC	CAQGDGPLFGNYEQYF
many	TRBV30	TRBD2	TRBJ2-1	TGTGCCTGGAGTGGCAAGGAGCGGGAGGTGGTTGAGCAGTTCTTC	CAWSGKEREVVEQFF
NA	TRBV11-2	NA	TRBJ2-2	TGTGCCAGCAGCTCCCCCCCTCGTCAGGGGCGATGGACCGGGGAGCTGTTTTTT	CASSSPPRQGRWTGELFF
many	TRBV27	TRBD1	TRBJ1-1	TGTGCCAGCAGTCGACAGGGTGAGGGGTTTATGAACACTGAAGCTTTCTTT	CASSRQGEGFMNTEAFF
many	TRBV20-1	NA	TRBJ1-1	TGCAGTGCCGTACAGGCTACGAACACTGAAGCTTTCTTT	CSAVQATNTEAFF
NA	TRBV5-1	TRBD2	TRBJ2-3	TGCGCCAGCAGCTTGGGGACTAGCGGGGGATCCACAGATACGCAGTATTTT	CASSLGTSGGSTDTQYF
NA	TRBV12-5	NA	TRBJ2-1	TGTGCTAGTGGTCTAGGATGGGACAATGAGCAGTTCTTC	CASGLGWDNEQFF
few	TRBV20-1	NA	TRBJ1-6	TGCAGTGCTAGAGCAGGCCGGAGCTCCTATAATTCACCCCTCCACTTT	CSARAGRSSYNSPLHF
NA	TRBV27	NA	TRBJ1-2	TGTGCCAGCAGCCGTCGACTCGGGGGGATTAACTATGGCTACACCTTC	CASSRRLGGINYGYTF
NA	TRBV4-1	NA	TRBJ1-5	TGCGCCAGCAGCCCTAATGGGGGGGGCGGTAATCAGCCCCAGCATTTT	CASSPNGGGGNQPQHF
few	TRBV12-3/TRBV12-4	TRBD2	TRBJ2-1	TGTGCCAGCAGCCGCGGGACTAGCGGCTACAATGAGCGGTTCTTC	CASSRGTSGYNERFF
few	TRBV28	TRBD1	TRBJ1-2	TGTGCCAGCAGTGTATGGACAGGGGATGGCTACACCTTC	CASSVWTGDGYTF
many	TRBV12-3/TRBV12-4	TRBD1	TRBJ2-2	TGTGCCAGCAGTTTGTCGGGACAGGGGACCGGGGAGCTGTTTTTT	CASSLSGQGTGELFF
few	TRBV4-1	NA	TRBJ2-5	TGCGCCAGCAGCCAAGGACAGGACTACCAAGAGACCCAGTACTTC	CASSQGQDYQETQYF
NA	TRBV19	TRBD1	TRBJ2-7	TGTGCCAGTAGTATAGATCCGGGACAGCCAACCTACGAGCAGTACTTC	CASSIDPGQPTYEQYF
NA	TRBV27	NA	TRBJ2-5	TGTGCCAGCAGTTTATTATCAGGAGGCGGAGAGACCCAGTACTTC	CASSLLSGGGETQYF
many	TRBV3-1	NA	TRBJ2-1	TGTGCCAGCAGCCCCCCCTTTCCCCCCAATGAGCAGTTCTTC	CASSPPFPPNEQFF
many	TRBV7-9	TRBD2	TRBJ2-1	TGTGCCAGCAGGGATCTAGCGGACCTCCACAATGAGCAGTTCTTC	CASRDLADLHNEQFF
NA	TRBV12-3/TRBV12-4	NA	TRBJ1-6	TGTGCCAGCAGTTTAGGGGGGCGACTCATTCGATCACCCCTCCACTTT	CASSLGGRLIRSPLHF
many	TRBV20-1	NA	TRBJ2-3	TGCAGTGTTGTGTTCTCTCCTAGCACAGATACGCAGTATTTT	CSVVFSPSTDTQYF
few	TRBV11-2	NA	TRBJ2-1	TGTGCCAGCAGCTTAGGGGAACGGTACAATGAGCAGTTCTTC	CASSLGERYNEQFF
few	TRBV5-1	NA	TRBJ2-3	TGCGCCAGCAGAAAGGGGCGTGGGACAGATACGCAGTATTTT	CASRKGRGTDTQYF
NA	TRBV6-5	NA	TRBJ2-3	TGTGCCAGCAGTTACGCCGACAACACAGATACGCAGTATTTT	CASSYADNTDTQYF
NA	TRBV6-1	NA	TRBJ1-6	TGTGCCAGCAGCGGAAAAAGTGGGGTATATAATTCACCCCTCCACTTT	CASSGKSGVYNSPLHF
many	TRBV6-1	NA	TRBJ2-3	TGTGCCAGCAGCCGAAGTATACTAGCAGGAGTGACAGATACGCAGTATTTT	CASSRSILAGVTDTQYF
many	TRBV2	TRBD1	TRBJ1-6	TGTGCCAGCAGTGTTCCAGGGGGCGCGGGGTATTCACCCCTCCACTTT	CASSVPGGAGYSPLHF
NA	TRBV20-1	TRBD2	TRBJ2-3	TGCAGTCCGGGACTAGCGGAAGGCAGGACAGATACGCAGTATTTT	CSPGLAEGRTDTQYF
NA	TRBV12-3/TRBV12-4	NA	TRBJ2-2	TGTGCCAGCAGCCCGACAGGGAGGTACGCCGGGGAGCTGTTTTTT	CASSPTGRYAGELFF
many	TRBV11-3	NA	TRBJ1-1	TGTGCCAGCAGCGTCGAGGATAACACTGAAGCTTTCTTT	CASSVEDNTEAFF
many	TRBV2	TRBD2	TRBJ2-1	TGTGCCAGCAGAGGGACTAGCGGGATATTTAATGAGCAGTTCTTC	CASRGTSGIFNEQFF
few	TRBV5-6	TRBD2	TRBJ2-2	TGTGCCAGCAGCTTGGCACTAGCGGGAGTTCGCACCGGGGAGCTGTTTTTT	CASSLALAGVRTGELFF
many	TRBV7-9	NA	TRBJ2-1	TGTGCCAGCACCCCCGACCTCTCCTACAATGAGCAGTTCTTC	CASTPDLSYNEQFF
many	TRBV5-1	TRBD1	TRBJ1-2	TGCGCCAGCAGCACTGGACAGGGGAAGGGCTATGGCTACACCTTC	CASSTGQGKGYGYTF
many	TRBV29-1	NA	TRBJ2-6	TGCAGCGTTGACAATCGTCAGGAGTCTGGGGCCAACGTCCTGACTTTC	CSVDNRQESGANVLTF
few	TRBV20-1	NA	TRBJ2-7	TGCAGTGCTAGAGGGACAGCGTACGAGCAGTACTTC	CSARGTAYEQYF
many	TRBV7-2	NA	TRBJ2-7	TGTGCCAGCAGCTCCCCCCTGGACTTAGACAGAACCCACGAGCAGTACTTC	CASSSPLDLDRTHEQYF
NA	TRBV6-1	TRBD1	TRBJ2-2	TGTGCCAGCAGTACTAACAGGGGAATGGGCGGGGAGCTGTTTTTT	CASSTNRGMGGELFF
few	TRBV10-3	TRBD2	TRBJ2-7	TGTGCCATCAGTGATGTCGAGCGGGAGGGCCGGGACGAGCAGTACTTC	CAISDVEREGRDEQYF